This T cell receptor (beta chain) was identified during a study of blood T cell repertoires in COVID-19. Across the whole study: Specimens from acute and convalescent COVID-19 originated in the United States, Italy and Spain.

Cohort placement rested on clinical history that participants reported themselves. The CDR3 is 16 residues long. V dropped 4 bases and J dropped 4; count of bases not matched to a gene: 9. The V gene's germline CDR1 is SGHTA and CDR2 FQGNSA. Methods used by the authors: How many nucleated cells were present was estimated from reference gene primer amplification. The table came from immunoSEQ multiplex PCR; TCRdb's copy has only in-frame clones and leaves some out. V, J and clone size are those of that table, while D and trimming were read from the DNA. The sample has approximately 250,000 clones; around nine tenths are singletons.

The source is a woman aged 40-49 years who had been exposed to COVID-19. The chain has TRBV7-2 and TRBJ2-1; 8 bases align to TRBD2. Source material: PBMCs or T cells enriched from blood (not recorded which). CDR3 sequence (DNA): TGTGCCAGCAGCTCCGCTGGGACTAGGGCGTACAATGAGCAGTTCTTC. Protein: CASSSAGTRAYNEQFF.